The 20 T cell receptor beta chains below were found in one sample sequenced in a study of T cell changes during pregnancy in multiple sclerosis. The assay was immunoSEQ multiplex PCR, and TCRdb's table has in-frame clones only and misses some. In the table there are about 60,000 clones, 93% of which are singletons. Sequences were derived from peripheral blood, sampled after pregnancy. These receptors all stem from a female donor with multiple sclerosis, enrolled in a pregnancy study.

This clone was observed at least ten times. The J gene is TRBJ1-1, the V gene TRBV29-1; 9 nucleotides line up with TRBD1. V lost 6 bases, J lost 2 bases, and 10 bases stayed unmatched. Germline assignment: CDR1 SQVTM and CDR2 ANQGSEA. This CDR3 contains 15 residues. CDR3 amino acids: CSVVRTGGPNTEAFF. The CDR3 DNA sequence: TGCAGCGTCGTTCGCACAGGGGGCCCTAACACTGAAGCTTTCTTT.

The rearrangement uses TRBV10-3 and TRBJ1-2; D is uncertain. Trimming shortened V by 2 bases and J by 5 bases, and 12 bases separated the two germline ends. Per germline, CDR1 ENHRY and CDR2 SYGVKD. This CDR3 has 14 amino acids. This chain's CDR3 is CAISEEAAVYGYTF. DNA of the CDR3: TGTGCCATCAGTGAGGAAGCAGCGGTATATGGCTACACCTTC.

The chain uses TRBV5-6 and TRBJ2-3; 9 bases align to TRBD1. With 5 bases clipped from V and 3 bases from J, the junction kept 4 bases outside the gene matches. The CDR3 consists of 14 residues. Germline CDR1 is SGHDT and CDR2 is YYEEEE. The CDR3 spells CASRDRGFTDTQYF. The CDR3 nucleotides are TGTGCCAGCAGGGACAGGGGCTTTACAGATACGCAGTATTTT.

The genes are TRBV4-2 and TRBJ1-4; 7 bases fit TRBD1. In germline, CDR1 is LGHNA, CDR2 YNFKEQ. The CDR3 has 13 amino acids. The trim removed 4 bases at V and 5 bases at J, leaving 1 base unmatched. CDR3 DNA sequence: TGTGCCAGCAGCCCACAGGGGAATGAAAAACTGTTTTTT. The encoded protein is CASSPQGNEKLFF.

The CDR3 bases are TGTGCCAGTAGTATTAACATGGGCAGGTCCTACGAGCAGTACTTC. Translating it yields CASSINMGRSYEQYF. The chain uses TRBV19 and TRBJ2-7; D is undetermined. Germline-derived CDR1 and CDR2 are LNHDA and SQIVND (reference sequence). The V end lost 3 bases, the J end lost 1 base, and 13 bases lay between the germline ends. CDR3 length: 15 residues.

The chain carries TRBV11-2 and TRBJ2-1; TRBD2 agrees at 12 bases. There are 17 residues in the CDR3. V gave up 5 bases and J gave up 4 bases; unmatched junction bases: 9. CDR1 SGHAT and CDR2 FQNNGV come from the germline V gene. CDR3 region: CASSPLAGGPGYNEQFF. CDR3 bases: TGTGCCAGCAGCCCGCTAGCGGGAGGGCCGGGGTACAATGAGCAGTTCTTC.

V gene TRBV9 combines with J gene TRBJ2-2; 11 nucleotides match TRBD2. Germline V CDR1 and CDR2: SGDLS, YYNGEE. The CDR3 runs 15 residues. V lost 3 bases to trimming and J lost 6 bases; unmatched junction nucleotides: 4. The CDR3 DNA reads TGTGCCAGCAGCGGGACTAGCGGGCGAGCCGGGGAGCTGTTTTTT. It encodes CASSGTSGRAGELFF.

The CDR3 here is CASSLRGRQGKDQPQHF. DNA for the CDR3: TGTGCCAGCAGTTTAAGAGGGAGACAGGGGAAGGATCAGCCCCAGCATTTT. This chain joins TRBV28 and TRBJ1-5; TRBD1 matches at 8 bases. The V and J ends lost 2 bases and 5 bases, in that order; junction bases with no gene match: 11. CDR3 length: 17 residues. The V gene's germline CDR1 is MDHEN and CDR2 SYDVKM.

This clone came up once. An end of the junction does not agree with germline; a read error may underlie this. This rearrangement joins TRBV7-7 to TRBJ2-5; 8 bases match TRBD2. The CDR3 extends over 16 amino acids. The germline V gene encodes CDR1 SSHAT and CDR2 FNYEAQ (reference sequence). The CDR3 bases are TGTGCTAGCAGCAGCCGACTAGCGAGTTACCAAGAGACCCAGTACTTC. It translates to CASSSRLASYQETQYF.

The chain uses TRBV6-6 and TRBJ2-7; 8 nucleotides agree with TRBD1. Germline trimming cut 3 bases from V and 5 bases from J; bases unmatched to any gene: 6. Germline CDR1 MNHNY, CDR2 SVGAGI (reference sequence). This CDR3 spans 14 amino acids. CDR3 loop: CASSYRTGIDEQYF. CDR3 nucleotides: TGTGCCAGCAGTTATAGGACAGGGATCGACGAGCAGTACTTC.

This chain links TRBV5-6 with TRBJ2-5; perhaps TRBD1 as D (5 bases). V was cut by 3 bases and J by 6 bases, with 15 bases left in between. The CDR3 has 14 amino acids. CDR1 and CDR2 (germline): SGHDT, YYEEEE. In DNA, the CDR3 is TGTGCCAGCAGCTACGGCCAGGGCACGAAGACCCAGTACTTC. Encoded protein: CASSYGQGTKTQYF.

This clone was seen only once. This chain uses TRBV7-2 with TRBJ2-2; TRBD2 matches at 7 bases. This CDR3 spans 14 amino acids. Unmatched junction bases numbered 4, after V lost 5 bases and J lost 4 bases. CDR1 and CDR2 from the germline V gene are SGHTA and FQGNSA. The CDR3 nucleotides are TGTGCCAGCAGCAACCGGGAGGCCACCGGGGAGCTGTTTTTT. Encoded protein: CASSNREATGELFF. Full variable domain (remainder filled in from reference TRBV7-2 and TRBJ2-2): GAGVSQSPSNKVTEKGKDVELRCDPISGHTALYWYRQSLGQGLEFLIYFQGNSAPDKSGLPSDRFSAERTGGSVSTLTIQRTQQEDSAVYLCASSNREATGELFFGEGSRLTVL.

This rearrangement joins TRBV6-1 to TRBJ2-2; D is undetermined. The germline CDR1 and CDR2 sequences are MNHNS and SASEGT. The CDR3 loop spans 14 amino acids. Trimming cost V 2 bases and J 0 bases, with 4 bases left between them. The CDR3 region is CASSESANTGELFF. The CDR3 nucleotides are TGTGCCAGCAGTGAATCCGCGAACACCGGGGAGCTGTTTTTT.

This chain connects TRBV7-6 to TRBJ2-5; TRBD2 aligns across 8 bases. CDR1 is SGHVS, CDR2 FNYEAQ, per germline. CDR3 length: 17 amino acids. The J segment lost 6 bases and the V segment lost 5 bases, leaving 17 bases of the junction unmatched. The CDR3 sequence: CASSPTGVLAGAKTQYF. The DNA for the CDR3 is TGTGCCAGCAGCCCCACCGGGGTGCTAGCGGGTGCGAAGACCCAGTACTTC.

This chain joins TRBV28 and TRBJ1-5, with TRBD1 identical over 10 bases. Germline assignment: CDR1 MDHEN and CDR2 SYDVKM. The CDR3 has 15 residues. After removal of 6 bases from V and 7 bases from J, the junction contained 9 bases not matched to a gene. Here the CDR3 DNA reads TGTGCCAGCAGGCCCCGGGACAGGGGTGGCCAGCCCCAGCATTTT. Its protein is CASRPRDRGGQPQHF.

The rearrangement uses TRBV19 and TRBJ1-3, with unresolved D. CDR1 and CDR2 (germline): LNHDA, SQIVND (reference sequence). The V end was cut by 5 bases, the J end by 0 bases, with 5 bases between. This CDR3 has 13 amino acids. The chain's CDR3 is CASSPHSGNTIYF. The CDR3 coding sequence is TGTGCCAGTAGTCCACACTCTGGAAACACCATATATTTT.

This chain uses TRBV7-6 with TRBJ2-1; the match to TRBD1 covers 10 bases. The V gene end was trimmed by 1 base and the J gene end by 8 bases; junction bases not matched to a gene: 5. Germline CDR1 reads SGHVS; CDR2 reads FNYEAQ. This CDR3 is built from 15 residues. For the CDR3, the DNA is TGTGCCAGCAGCTTAGTCGGGGGGACAGGGGATGAGCAGTTCTTC. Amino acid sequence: CASSLVGGTGDEQFF. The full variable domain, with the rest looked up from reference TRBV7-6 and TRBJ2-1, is GAGVSQSPRYKVTKRGQDVALRCDPISGHVSLYWYRQALGQGPEFLTYFNYEAQQDKSGLPNDRFSAERPEGSISTLTIQRTEQRDSAMYRCASSLVGGTGDEQFFGPGTRLTVL.

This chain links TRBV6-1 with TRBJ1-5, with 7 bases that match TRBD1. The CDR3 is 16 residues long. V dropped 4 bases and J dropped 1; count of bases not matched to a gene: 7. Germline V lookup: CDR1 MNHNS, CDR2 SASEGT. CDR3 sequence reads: CASSGPQGLSNQPQHF. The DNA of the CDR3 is TGTGCCAGCAGTGGACCACAGGGGTTGAGCAATCAGCCCCAGCATTTT.

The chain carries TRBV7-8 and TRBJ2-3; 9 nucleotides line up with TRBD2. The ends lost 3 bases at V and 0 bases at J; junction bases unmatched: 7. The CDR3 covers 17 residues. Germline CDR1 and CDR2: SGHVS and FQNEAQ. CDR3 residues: CASSFGLAGPSTDTQYF. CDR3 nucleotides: TGTGCCAGCAGCTTCGGTCTAGCGGGGCCTAGCACAGATACGCAGTATTTT.

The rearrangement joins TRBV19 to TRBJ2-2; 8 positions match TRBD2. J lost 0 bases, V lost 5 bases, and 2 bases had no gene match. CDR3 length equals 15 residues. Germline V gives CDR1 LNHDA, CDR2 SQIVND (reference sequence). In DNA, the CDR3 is TGTGCCAGTAGTCCTAGCGGGCCGAACACCGGGGAGCTGTTTTTT. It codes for CASSPSGPNTGELFF.